This T cell receptor beta chain was recorded in a study of T-cell reconstitution after alpha-beta-depleted transplantation in children (dated by TCRdb to 2016 to 2018). Study-level background: Using TCR repertoire profiling, the study followed T-cell immune reconstitution in a quantitative way in children after TCRalphabeta/CD19-depleted allogeneic hematopoietic cell transplantation.

Compared with germline, V lacks 6 bases and J lacks 9 bases; bases without a gene match: 19. The CDR3, cysteine through phenylalanine, is 18 amino acids long. This entry keeps only the CDR3 DNA: 54 bases, framed from base 1. The investigation overall reported the following: Over the following months the frequencies of hyperexpanded clones went down, and after one year T-cell counts and TCRbeta diversity were mostly credited to newly produced T cells. The apparently early recovery of alphabetaT-cell counts about two months after transplant reportedly depended on only several hundred rapidly expanded clones that came from non-depleted graft cells. The high TCRbeta diversity at day 60 in some patients was ascribed to recipient T cells and intrathymic progenitors that had survived conditioning.

The sample holds many counts of this clonotype. Its antigen has not been determined. Base qualities were left out, and no much larger clone turns up one base away. Read against the paper, the sample's treatment or condition label means: allogeneic hematopoietic cell transplantation with graft depleted of TCRalphabeta T cells and CD19 B cells. TCRalphabeta/CD19-depleted allogeneic hematopoietic cell grafts were given to the transplant recipients, all of whom were children. Libraries were prepared through PCR. This sample was sequenced with an Illumina HiSeq 2500. TCR library preparation used molecular barcoding, with unique molecular identifiers applied to normalize quantification of the TCRbeta repertoire. In-frame beta chains were kept once TCRdb had trimmed the public reads at Q25 with fastp and called clones with MiXCR. Under each unique CDR3 protein, matching rows form one entry showing the most common genes and DNA. The sample table holds around 240,000 distinct CDR3 sequences, of which roughly 8% were seen once. Just under 6.5% of the sample is held by the ten biggest clonotypes.

The rearrangement combines TRBV12-3 or TRBV12-4 with TRBJ2-1; 11 bases in the middle match TRBD2. The source material was PBMCs, mostly from graft donor cells, sampled 180 days after TCRalphabeta/CD19-depleted stem cell transplant. This receptor was obtained from a male patient younger than 18 who had a stem cell transplant for acute lymphoblastic leukemia, so the T cells may come from the graft donor. The nucleotide sequence is given as TGTGCCAGCAGCCTTTACCCCTCTCTAGCGGGAGGAGGGGGTGAGCAGTTCTTC. Its amino acids are CASSLYPSLAGGGGEQFF.